This T cell receptor (beta chain) was observed in a study of blood T cell repertoires in COVID-19. Turning to the study itself: Material from acute and convalescent COVID-19 was sourced from the United States, Italy and Spain. From T cells, B-cell-depleted T cells, or PBMCs came the material, which was cDNA or gDNA.

This clone has just one count. As originally analysed: Reference gene primer amplification yielded estimated nucleated cell counts. The data were produced by immunoSEQ multiplex PCR, yet TCRdb's version contains in-frame clones alone and is incomplete. That table gives V, J and clone size, and the DNA gave D and trimming. Altogether about 400,000 clones are present, 75% to 90% being singletons, with the ten largest covering more than 4%. The germline V gene encodes CDR1 MGHRA and CDR2 YSYEKL. The CDR3 has 15 residues. V dropped 4 bases and J dropped 6; count of bases not matched to a gene: 7. The chain joins TRBV4-1 to TRBJ2-3; TRBD2 agrees at 10 bases. This TCR was recovered from a woman in her 30s with acute or convalescent COVID-19. Specimen: peripheral blood. CDR3 sequence reads: CASSRTSGVLDTQYF. In DNA, the CDR3 is TGCGCCAGCAGCCGAACTAGCGGGGTCCTCGATACGCAGTATTTT.